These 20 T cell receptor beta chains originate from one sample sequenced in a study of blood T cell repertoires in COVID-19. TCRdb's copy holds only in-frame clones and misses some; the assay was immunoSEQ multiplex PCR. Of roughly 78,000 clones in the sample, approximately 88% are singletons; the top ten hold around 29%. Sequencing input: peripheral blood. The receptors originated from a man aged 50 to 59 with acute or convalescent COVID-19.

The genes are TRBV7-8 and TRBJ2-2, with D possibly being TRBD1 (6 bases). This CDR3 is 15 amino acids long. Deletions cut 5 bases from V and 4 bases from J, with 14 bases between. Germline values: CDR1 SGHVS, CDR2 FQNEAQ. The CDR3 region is CASSPSGAATGELFF. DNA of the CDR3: TGTGCCAGCAGCCCCTCAGGGGCAGCCACCGGGGAGCTGTTTTTT.

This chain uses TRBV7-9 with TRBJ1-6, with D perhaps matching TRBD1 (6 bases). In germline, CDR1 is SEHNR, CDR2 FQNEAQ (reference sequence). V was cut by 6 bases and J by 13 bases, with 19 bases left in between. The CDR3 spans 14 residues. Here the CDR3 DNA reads TGTGCCAGCAGAACCGGGACACCCACTTCGCCCCTCCACTTT. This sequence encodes CASRTGTPTSPLHF. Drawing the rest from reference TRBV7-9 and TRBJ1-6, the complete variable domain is DTGVSQNPRHKITKRGQNVTFRCDPISEHNRLYWYRQTLGQGPEFLTYFQNEAQLEKSRLLSDRFSAERPKGSFSTLEIQRTEQGDSAMYLCASRTGTPTSPLHFGNGTRLTVT.

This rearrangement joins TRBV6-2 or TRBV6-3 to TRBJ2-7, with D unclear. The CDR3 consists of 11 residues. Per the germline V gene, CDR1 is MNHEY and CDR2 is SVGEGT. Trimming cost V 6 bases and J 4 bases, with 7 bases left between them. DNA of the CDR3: TGTGCCAGCAGCCACACATACGAGCAGTACTTC. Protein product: CASSHTYEQYF.

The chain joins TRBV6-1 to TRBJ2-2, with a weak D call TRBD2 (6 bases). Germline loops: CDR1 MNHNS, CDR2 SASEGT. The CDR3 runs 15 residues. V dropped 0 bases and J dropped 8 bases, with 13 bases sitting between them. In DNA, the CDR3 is TGTGCCAGCAGTGAAGCATCGGGGGAGTTGGGGGAGCTGTTTTTT. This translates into CASSEASGELGELFF.

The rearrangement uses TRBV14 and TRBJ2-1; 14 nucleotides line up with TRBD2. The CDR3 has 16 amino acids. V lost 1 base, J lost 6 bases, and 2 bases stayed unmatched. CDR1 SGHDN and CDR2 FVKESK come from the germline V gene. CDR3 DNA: TGTGCCAGCAGCCAAGTGACTAGCGGGGGGGGCAATGAGCAGTTCTTC. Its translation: CASSQVTSGGGNEQFF.

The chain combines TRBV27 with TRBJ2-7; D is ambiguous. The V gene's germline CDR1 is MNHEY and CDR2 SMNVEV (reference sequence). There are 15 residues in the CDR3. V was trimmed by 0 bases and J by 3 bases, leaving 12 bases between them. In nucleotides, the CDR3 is TGTGCCAGCAGTTTATCGGTGGTCCCCAGCTACGAGCAGTACTTC. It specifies CASSLSVVPSYEQYF.

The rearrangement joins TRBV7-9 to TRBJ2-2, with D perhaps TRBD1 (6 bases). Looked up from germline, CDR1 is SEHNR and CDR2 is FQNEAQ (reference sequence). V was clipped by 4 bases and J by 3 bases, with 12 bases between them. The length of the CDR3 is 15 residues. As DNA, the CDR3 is TGTGCCAGCAGCTCCCACAGGGAGTACACCGGGGAGCTGTTTTTT. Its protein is CASSSHREYTGELFF.

The CDR3 nucleotides are TGTGCCAGCAGCTTAGGCCGACTAGCAGGAGAGACCCAGTACTTC. This translates into CASSLGRLAGETQYF. The chain joins TRBV11-3 to TRBJ2-5; 7 bases are a match to TRBD2. J gave up 4 bases and V 1 base, and 6 bases lay outside the gene matches. The CDR3 is 15 residues long. Per germline, CDR1 SGHNT and CDR2 YENEEA.

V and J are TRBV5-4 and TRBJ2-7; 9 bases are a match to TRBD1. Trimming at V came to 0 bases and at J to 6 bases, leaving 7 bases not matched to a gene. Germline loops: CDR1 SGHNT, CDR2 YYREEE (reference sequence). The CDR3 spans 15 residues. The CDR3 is CASSLGGQGPVEQYF. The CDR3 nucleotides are TGTGCCAGCAGCTTGGGTGGACAGGGGCCCGTCGAGCAGTACTTC.

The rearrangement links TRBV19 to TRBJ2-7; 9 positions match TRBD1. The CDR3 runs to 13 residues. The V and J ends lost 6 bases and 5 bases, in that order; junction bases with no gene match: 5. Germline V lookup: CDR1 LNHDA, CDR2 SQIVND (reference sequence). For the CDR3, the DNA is TGTGCCAGTAGACCGGGACAGGGCCACGAGCAGTACTTC. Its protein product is CASRPGQGHEQYF.

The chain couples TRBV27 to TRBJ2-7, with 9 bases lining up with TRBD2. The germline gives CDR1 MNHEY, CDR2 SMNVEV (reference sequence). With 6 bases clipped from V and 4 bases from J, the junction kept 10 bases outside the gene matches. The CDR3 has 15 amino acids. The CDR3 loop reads CASRLWGGGVYEQYF. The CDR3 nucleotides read TGTGCCAGCAGACTTTGGGGCGGGGGGGTATACGAGCAGTACTTC.

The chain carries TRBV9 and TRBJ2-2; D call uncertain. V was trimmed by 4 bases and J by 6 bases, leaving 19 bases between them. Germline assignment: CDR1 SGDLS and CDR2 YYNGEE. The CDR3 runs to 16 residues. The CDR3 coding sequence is TGTGCCAGCAGCCCAACCGTCTTAGCCGTCTCCGGGGAGCTGTTTTTT. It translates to CASSPTVLAVSGELFF.

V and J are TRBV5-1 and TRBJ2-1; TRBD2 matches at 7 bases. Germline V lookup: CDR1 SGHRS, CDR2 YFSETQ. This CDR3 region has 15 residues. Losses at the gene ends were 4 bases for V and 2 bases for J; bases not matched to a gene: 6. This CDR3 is CASSIIGGTYNEQFF. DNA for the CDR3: TGCGCCAGCAGCATTATCGGGGGGACCTACAATGAGCAGTTCTTC. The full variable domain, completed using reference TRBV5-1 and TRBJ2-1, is KAGVTQTPRYLIKTRGQQVTLSCSPISGHRSVSWYQQTPGQGLQFLFEYFSETQRNKGNFPGRFSGRQFSNSRSEMNVSTLELGDSALYLCASSIIGGTYNEQFFGPGTRLTVL.

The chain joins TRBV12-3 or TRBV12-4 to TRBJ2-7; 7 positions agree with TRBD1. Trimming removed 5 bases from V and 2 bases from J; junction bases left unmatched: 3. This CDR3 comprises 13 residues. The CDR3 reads CASSRQGPYEQYF. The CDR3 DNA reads TGTGCCAGCAGTCGACAGGGACCCTACGAGCAGTACTTC.

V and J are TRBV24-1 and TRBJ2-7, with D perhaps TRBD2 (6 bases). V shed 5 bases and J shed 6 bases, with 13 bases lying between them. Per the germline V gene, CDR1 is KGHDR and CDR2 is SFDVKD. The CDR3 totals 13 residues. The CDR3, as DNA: TGTGCCACCAGTGCGGGAGCGAGTGGCGAGCAGTACTTC. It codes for CATSAGASGEQYF.

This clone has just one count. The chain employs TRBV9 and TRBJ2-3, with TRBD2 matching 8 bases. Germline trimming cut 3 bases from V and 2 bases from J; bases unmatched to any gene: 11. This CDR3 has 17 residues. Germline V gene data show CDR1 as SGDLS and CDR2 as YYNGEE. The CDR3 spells CASSAPLAGGFTDTQYF. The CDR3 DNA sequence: TGTGCCAGCAGCGCCCCGCTGGCGGGGGGATTCACAGATACGCAGTATTTT.

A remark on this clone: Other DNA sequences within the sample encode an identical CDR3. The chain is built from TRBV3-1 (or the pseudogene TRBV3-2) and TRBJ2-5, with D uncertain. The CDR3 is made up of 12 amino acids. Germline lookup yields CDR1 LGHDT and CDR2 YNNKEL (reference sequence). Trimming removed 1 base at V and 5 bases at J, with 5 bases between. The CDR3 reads CASSQVAETQYF. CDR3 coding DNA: TGTGCCAGCAGCCAAGTCGCGGAGACCCAGTACTTC.

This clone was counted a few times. The CDR3 loop is CASSERGGGHTAYNEQFF. The CDR3 nucleotides read TGTGCCAGCAGTGAACGCGGGGGCGGACACACGGCTTACAATGAGCAGTTCTTC. The chain recombines TRBV6-1 with TRBJ2-1; a weak D match, TRBD2 (7 bases). Trimming cost V 2 bases and J 4 bases, with 21 bases left between them. Germline assignment: CDR1 MNHNS and CDR2 SASEGT. The CDR3 length is 18 residues.

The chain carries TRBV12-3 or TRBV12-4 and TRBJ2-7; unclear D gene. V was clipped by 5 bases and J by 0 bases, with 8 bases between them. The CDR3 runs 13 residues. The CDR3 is CASSGPSSYEQYF. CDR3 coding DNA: TGTGCCAGCAGTGGTCCGAGCTCCTACGAGCAGTACTTC.

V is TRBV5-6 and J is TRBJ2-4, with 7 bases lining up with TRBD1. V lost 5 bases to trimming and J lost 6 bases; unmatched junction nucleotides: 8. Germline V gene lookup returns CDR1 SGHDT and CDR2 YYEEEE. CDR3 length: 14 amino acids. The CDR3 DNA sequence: TGTGCCAGCAGTAAGACAGGGACCGTAAACATTCAGTACTTC. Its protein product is CASSKTGTVNIQYF.